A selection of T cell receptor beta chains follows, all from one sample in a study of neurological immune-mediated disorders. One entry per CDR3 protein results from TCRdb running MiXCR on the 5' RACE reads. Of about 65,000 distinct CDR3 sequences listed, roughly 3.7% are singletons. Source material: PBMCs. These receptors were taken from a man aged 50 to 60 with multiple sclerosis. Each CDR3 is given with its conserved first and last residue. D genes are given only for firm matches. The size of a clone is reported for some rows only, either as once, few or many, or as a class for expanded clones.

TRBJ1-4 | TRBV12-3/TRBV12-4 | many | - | CASSLAVRANEKLFF | TGTGCCAGCAGTTTAGCGGTACGGGCTAATGAAAAACTGTTTTTT
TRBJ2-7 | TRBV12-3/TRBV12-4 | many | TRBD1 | CASSFSDREYSEQYF | TGTGCCAGCAGTTTCTCGGACAGGGAATATAGCGAGCAGTACTTC
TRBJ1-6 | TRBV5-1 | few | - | CASSLDLGVSPLHF | TGCGCCAGCAGCTTGGACCTAGGGGTGTCACCCCTCCACTTT
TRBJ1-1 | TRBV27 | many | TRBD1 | CASTPIGTGVRNTEAFF | TGTGCCAGCACCCCAATCGGGACAGGGGTTAGGAACACTGAAGCTTTCTTT
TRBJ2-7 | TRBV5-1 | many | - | CASSSIPGYEQYF | TGCGCCAGCAGCTCTATTCCAGGCTACGAGCAGTACTTC
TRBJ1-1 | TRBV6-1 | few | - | CASRNRLGSTEAFF | TGTGCCAGCAGAAACAGGCTCGGATCCACTGAAGCTTTCTTT
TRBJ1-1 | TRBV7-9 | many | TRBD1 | CASSRQGSSDEAFF | TGTGCCAGCAGCCGACAGGGGTCAAGCGATGAAGCTTTCTTT
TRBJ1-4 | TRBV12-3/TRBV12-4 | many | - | CASSFGAGNEKLFF | -
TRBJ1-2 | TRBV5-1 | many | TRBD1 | CASSQDRAYYGYTF | TGCGCCAGCAGCCAGGACAGGGCGTACTATGGCTACACCTTC
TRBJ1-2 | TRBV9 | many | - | CASSVTGFGYGYTF | TGTGCCAGCAGCGTCACAGGGTTTGGCTATGGCTACACCTTC
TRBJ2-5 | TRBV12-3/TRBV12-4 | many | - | CASSFSGGETQYF | TGTGCCAGCAGTTTTTCGGGCGGAGAGACCCAGTACTTC
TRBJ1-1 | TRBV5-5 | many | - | CASSQGLLRNTEAFF | TGTGCCAGCAGCCAGGGATTGCTCAGGAACACTGAAGCTTTCTTT
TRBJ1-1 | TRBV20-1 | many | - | CSASRDLNTEAFF | TGCAGTGCTAGCCGGGACTTGAACACTGAAGCTTTCTTT
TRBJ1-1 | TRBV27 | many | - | CASSLLSRWGAPNTEAFF | TGTGCCAGCAGTTTGTTATCTCGTTGGGGGGCCCCGAACACTGAAGCTTTCTTT
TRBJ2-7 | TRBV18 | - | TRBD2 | CASSPQPGGSYEQYF | TGTGCCAGCTCACCACAGCCGGGGGGTTCCTACGAGCAGTACTTC
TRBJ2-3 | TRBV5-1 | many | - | CASNLGLETDTQYF | TGCGCCAGCAACCTTGGGCTAGAAACAGATACGCAGTATTTT
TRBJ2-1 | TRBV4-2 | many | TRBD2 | CASSQVGGGSYNEQFF | TGTGCCAGCAGCCAAGTCGGGGGGGGATCCTACAATGAGCAGTTCTTC
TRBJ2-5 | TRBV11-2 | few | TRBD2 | CASSLEGSSGVVTQYF | TGTGCCAGCAGCTTAGAAGGATCTAGCGGGGTGGTGACCCAGTACTTC
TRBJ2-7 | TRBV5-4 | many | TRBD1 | CASSLLPGTGDWNEQYF | TGTGCCAGCAGCTTACTCCCCGGGACAGGGGATTGGAACGAGCAGTACTTC
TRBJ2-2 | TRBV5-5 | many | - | CASSSGPPASTGELFF | TGTGCCAGCAGCTCGGGACCCCCGGCAAGCACCGGGGAGCTGTTTTTT
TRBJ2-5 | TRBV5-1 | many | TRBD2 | CASSLSQPSGAETQYF | TGCGCCAGCAGCCTAAGCCAGCCTAGCGGGGCAGAGACCCAGTACTTC
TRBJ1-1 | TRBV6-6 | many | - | CASSYSQGEAFF | TGTGCCAGCAGTTACTCCCAGGGCGAAGCTTTCTTT
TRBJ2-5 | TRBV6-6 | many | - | CASSYTGHFQYF | TGTGCCAGCAGTTATACGGGACATTTCCAGTACTTC
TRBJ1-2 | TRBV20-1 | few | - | CSATGKHYGYTF | TGCAGTGCTACTGGAAAGCACTATGGCTACACCTTC
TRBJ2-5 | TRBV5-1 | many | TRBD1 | CASSPGQGGGNHRETQYF | TGCGCCAGCAGCCCTGGACAGGGTGGAGGTAATCACAGAGAGACCCAGTACTTC
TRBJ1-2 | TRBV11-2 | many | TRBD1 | CASSLLRDRDVGYTF | TGTGCCAGCAGCTTACTCCGGGACAGGGACGTCGGCTACACCTTC
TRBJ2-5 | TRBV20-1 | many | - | CSVEAGETQYF | TGCAGTGTAGAGGCTGGGGAGACCCAGTACTTC
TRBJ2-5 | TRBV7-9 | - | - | CASSSKTGAQYF | TGTGCCAGCAGTTCCAAGACCGGGGCCCAGTACTTC
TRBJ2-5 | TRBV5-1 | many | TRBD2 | CASRIEPGLVMQTQYF | TGCGCCAGCAGGATAGAACCCGGACTAGTAATGCAGACCCAGTACTTC
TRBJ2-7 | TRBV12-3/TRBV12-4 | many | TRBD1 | CASSYPGQGVHEQYF | TGTGCCAGCAGTTACCCGGGACAGGGGGTTCACGAGCAGTACTTC
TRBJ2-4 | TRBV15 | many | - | CATSLRPRNIQYF | TGTGCCACCAGTTTGCGACCGAGAAACATTCAGTACTTC
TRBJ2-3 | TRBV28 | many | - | CASKEGADTQYF | TGTGCCAGCAAAGAAGGGGCAGATACGCAGTATTTT
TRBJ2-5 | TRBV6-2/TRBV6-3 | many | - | CASSYLSPGETQYF | TGTGCCAGCAGTTACTTGAGTCCTGGGGAGACCCAGTACTTC
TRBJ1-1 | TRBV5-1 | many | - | CASSFIETTNTEAFF | TGCGCCAGCAGCTTTATCGAGACAACGAACACTGAAGCTTTCTTT
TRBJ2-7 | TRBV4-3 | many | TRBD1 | CASSQGQTGGAYEQYF | TGCGCCAGCAGCCAAGGGCAGACAGGGGGGGCCTACGAGCAGTACTTC
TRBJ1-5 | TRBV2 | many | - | CASSRIGRNQPQHF | TGTGCCAGCAGCAGGATCGGCCGCAATCAGCCCCAGCATTTT
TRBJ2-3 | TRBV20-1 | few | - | CSAREWRLITDTQYF | TGCAGTGCTAGAGAATGGCGTCTAATCACAGATACGCAGTATTTT
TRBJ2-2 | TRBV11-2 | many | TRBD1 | CASSPITGAGELFF | TGTGCCAGCAGCCCAATAACAGGGGCCGGGGAGCTGTTTTTT
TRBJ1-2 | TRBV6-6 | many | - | CASSHRRYGYTF | TGTGCCAGCAGTCACAGGCGATATGGCTACACCTTC
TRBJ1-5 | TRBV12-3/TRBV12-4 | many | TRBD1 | CASSKTGNQPQHF | TGTGCCAGCAGCAAGACAGGGAATCAGCCCCAGCATTTT
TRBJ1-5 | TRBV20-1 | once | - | CSARSSGTLSNQPQNF | TGCAGTGCTAGGAGCTCAGGGACACTTAGCAATCAGCCCCAGAATTTT
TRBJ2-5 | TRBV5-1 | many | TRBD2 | CASSEGLVETQYF | TGCGCCAGCAGCGAGGGACTAGTAGAGACCCAGTACTTC
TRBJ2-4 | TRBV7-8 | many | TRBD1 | CASSLGDSQNIQYF | TGTGCCAGCAGCTTAGGGGACAGTCAAAACATTCAGTACTTC
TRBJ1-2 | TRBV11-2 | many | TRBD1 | CASSLGTGYLDGYTF | TGTGCCAGCAGCTTAGGGACAGGGTATCTCGACGGCTACACCTTC
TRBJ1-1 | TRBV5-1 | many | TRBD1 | CASSQWTGTNTEAFF | TGCGCCAGCAGCCAATGGACAGGAACCAACACTGAAGCTTTCTTT
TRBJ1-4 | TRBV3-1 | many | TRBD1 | CASSPGTGDPRTNEKLFF | TGTGCCAGCAGCCCGGGGACAGGGGACCCCAGAACTAATGAAAAACTGTTTTTT
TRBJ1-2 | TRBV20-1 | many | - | CSASTNYGYTF | TGCAGTGCTAGTACCAATTATGGCTACACCTTC
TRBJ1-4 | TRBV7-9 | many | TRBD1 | CASSRHSGTGFEKLFF | TGTGCCAGCAGCAGACACAGCGGGACAGGGTTTGAAAAACTGTTTTTT
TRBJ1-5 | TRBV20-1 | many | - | CSARDLDQPQHF | TGCAGTGCTAGAGATCTTGATCAGCCCCAGCATTTT
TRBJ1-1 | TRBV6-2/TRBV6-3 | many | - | CASSYRQTNTEAFF | TGTGCCAGCAGTTACCGGCAAACGAACACTGAAGCTTTCTTT
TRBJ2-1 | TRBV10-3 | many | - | CAISEGVTQFF | TGTGCCATCAGTGAGGGTGTGACGCAGTTCTTC
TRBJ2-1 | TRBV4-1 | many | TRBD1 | CASSYGQGPNNEQFF | TGCGCCAGCAGCTACGGACAGGGGCCAAACAATGAGCAGTTCTTC
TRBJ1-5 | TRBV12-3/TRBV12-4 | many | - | CASSLERGNQPQHF | TGTGCCAGCAGTCTAGAACGAGGCAATCAGCCCCAGCATTTT
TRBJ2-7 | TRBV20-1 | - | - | CSASSSSYEQYF | TGCAGTGCTAGTTCGTCATCCTACGAGCAGTACTTC
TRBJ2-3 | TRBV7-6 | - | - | CANSWGLPQDTQYF | TGTGCCAACAGCTGGGGCTTACCGCAAGATACGCAGTATTTT